Listed below are T cell receptor beta chains from one sample, sequenced in a study of blood T cell repertoires in COVID-19. Repertoires were generated with immunoSEQ multiplex PCR, while TCRdb's copy carries only in-frame clones and drops some. The sample has fewer than 250,000 clones, around 84% seen once; the top ten hold about 2.9%. Sample: peripheral blood. The receptors shown here come from a man between 60 and 75 years old with acute or convalescent COVID-19. The CDR3 runs from the conserved cysteine through the conserved F or W. The D gene is left open where the match is weak. Only part of the rows carry a size: once, few, many, or a class if the clone is expanded.

>TRBJ1-5|TRBD1|NA|TRBV30
CAWSVRFRVRDRGDQPQHF
TGTGCCTGGAGTGTACGATTTCGGGTCCGGGACAGGGGGGACCAGCCCCAGCATTTT
>TRBJ2-3|TRBD2|NA|TRBV4-1
CASRWDLAGVPTDTQYF
TGCGCCAGCAGATGGGATCTAGCGGGGGTACCCACAGATACGCAGTATTTT
>TRBJ2-7|TRBD1|NA|TRBV5-5
CASSLVPDRAYEQYF
TGTGCCAGCAGCTTGGTCCCAGACAGGGCGTACGAGCAGTACTTC
>TRBJ1-5|TRBD1|NA|TRBV18
CASSRTGGDNQPQHF
TGTGCCAGCTCACGAACAGGGGGCGACAATCAGCCCCAGCATTTT
>TRBJ1-1|TRBD1|NA|TRBV6-6
CASSPGGTEAFF
TGTGCCAGCAGTCCAGGGGGGACTGAAGCTTTCTTT
>TRBJ1-2|TRBD1|NA|TRBV6-5
CASSSRGPPHGYTF
TGTGCCAGCAGCTCCAGGGGGCCCCCTCATGGCTACACCTTC
>TRBJ2-7|TRBD1|NA|TRBV5-5
CASSFRRGQGSTYEQYF
TGTGCCAGCAGCTTCAGAAGGGGACAGGGCTCGACCTACGAGCAGTACTTC
>TRBJ1-5|NA|NA|TRBV28
CASTRLGRGFNQPQHF
TGTGCCAGCACCAGATTGGGGAGGGGGTTCAATCAGCCCCAGCATTTT
>TRBJ2-1|TRBD2|NA|TRBV5-1
CASSSIAGAGPNEQFF
TGCGCCAGCAGCTCAATAGCGGGGGCGGGGCCCAATGAGCAGTTCTTC
>TRBJ1-1|NA|NA|TRBV27
CASSLTGPNTEAFF
TGTGCCAGCAGTTTGACAGGACCGAACACTGAAGCTTTCTTT
>TRBJ2-6|NA|NA|TRBV2
CASSESRGANVLTF
TGTGCCAGCAGTGAATCGCGTGGGGCCAACGTCCTGACTTTC
>TRBJ2-7|TRBD1|NA|TRBV11-1
CASSLGGQPEQYF
TGTGCCAGCAGCTTAGGGGGACAGCCCGAGCAGTACTTC
>TRBJ1-1|NA|NA|TRBV19
CASSIGQMNTEAFF
TGTGCCAGTAGTATAGGGCAGATGAACACTGAAGCTTTCTTT
>TRBJ2-5|NA|NA|TRBV7-9
CASSLGRDSLQETQYF
TGTGCCAGCAGCTTAGGGAGGGACAGCCTCCAAGAGACCCAGTACTTC
>TRBJ1-5|NA|NA|TRBV19
CASRAGNQPQHF
TGTGCCAGTAGAGCGGGCAATCAGCCCCAGCATTTT
>TRBJ2-2|TRBD1|NA|TRBV19
CASKEDRGSTGELFF
TGTGCCAGTAAGGAGGACAGGGGAAGCACCGGGGAGCTGTTTTTT
>TRBJ2-2|NA|once|TRBV25-1
CASTVDSTGELFF
TGTGCCAGCACCGTTGACAGTACCGGGGAGCTGTTTTTT
>TRBJ2-5|TRBD1|NA|TRBV4-1
CASSQSQTTGGLQETQYF
TGCGCCAGCAGCCAATCCCAGACGACAGGGGGCTTACAAGAGACCCAGTACTTC